The rows below give T cell receptor beta chains drawn from one sample of a study of blood T cell repertoires in COVID-19. Repertoires were generated with immunoSEQ multiplex PCR, while TCRdb's copy carries only in-frame clones and drops some. The repertoire holds around 180,000 clones, with more than 70% as singletons. The source material was PBMCs or T cells enriched from blood (not recorded which). All receptors come from a woman in her 30s who had recovered from COVID-19. Each CDR3 is given with its conserved first and last residue. The D gene is left open where the match is weak. Size is stated for part of the rows, as once, few or many counts, or as a class when the clone is expanded.

CDR3 length	V gene	clone size	D gene	J gene	CDR3 DNA	CDR3 protein
13	TRBV6-5	-	-	TRBJ2-7	TGTGCCACAAGGTCCAGGGCGGTGGGGGAGCAGTACTTC	CATRSRAVGEQYF
11	TRBV6-5	-	TRBD2	TRBJ2-1	TGTGCCAGCAGTTTCGGACTAGCGGCTTTCTTC	CASSFGLAAFF
13	TRBV6-6	-	-	TRBJ2-3	TGTGCCAGCGAGGGATCTCGATCAGATACGCAGTATTTT	CASEGSRSDTQYF
16	TRBV19	-	-	TRBJ2-6	TGTGCCAGTAGCCCTCTGGGGGCCTCTGGGGCCAACGTCCTGACTTTC	CASSPLGASGANVLTF
14	TRBV25-1	-	-	TRBJ1-1	TGTGCCAGCAGTGACCCGACAGGGAACACTGAAGCTTTCTTT	CASSDPTGNTEAFF
15	TRBV7-2	-	TRBD1	TRBJ2-1	TGTGCCAGCGCCCCGGGACAGGGATCCTACAATGAGCAGTTCTTC	CASAPGQGSYNEQFF
14	TRBV20-1	-	-	TRBJ1-5	TGCAGTGCTACTGAGGGCTATAGCAATCAGCCCCAGCATTTT	CSATEGYSNQPQHF
15	TRBV5-6	-	TRBD2	TRBJ2-1	TGTGCCAGCAGCCATGCACCGGGACTATACAATGAGCAGTTCTTC	CASSHAPGLYNEQFF
14	TRBV28	-	TRBD1	TRBJ1-2	TGTGCCAGCAGTTTAGGGACAGGAACCTATGGCTACACCTTC	CASSLGTGTYGYTF
18	TRBV9	-	TRBD1	TRBJ2-2	TGTGCCAGCAGCCTGCGCCGGGACAGCCTACCGAACACCGGGGAGCTGTTTTTT	CASSLRRDSLPNTGELFF
13	TRBV13	once	-	TRBJ2-3	TGTGCCAGCAAGGGAGAGAGCACAGATACGCAGTATTTT	CASKGESTDTQYF
14	TRBV3-1/TRBV3-2	-	-	TRBJ1-5	TGTGCCAGCAGCCAATTTGGCGGGGATCAGCCCCAGCATTTT	CASSQFGGDQPQHF
16	TRBV11-2	-	-	TRBJ2-1	TGTGCCAGCAGCTTAGACTTCTGGAGCTCCTACAATGAGCAGTTCTTC	CASSLDFWSSYNEQFF
17	TRBV6-2/TRBV6-3	once	TRBD1	TRBJ1-5	TGTGCCAGCAGTTACAGGGCAGGGGGCGAAAGCAATCAGCCCCAGCATTTT	CASSYRAGGESNQPQHF
16	TRBV28	-	TRBD1	TRBJ2-7	TGTGCCAGCAGTTTAGGGACAGGGGGCTTTTCCTACGAGCAGTACTTC	CASSLGTGGFSYEQYF
13	TRBV3-1/TRBV3-2	-	-	TRBJ2-1	TGTGCCAGCAGCCAATCCTTGTACAATGAGCAGTTCTTC	CASSQSLYNEQFF
14	TRBV5-1	-	TRBD1	TRBJ2-7	TGCGCCAGCAGCCCGGACAGGGTACCCTACGAGCAGTACTTC	CASSPDRVPYEQYF
15	TRBV2	many	-	TRBJ1-2	TGTGCCAGCAGTGAAGACGCCCGGAGGGCCTATGGCTACACCTTC	CASSEDARRAYGYTF
18	TRBV24-1	-	TRBD2	TRBJ2-3	TGTGCCACCAGTGATTTTTCCCCACTAGCGGGAGCCCCGAATACGCAGTATTTT	CATSDFSPLAGAPNTQYF
15	TRBV4-1	-	-	TRBJ2-2	TGCGCCAGCAGCCAAGATCTTATGCGCACCGGGGAGCTGTTTTTT	CASSQDLMRTGELFF
14	TRBV5-1	-	-	TRBJ1-4	TGCGCCAGCAGCCCCAGACACGTTAATGAAAAACTGTTTTTT	CASSPRHVNEKLFF
15	TRBV6-1	-	TRBD1	TRBJ1-1	TGTGCCAGCAGTGACAGGGACAGGGGTTCCCCTGAAGCTTTCTTT	CASSDRDRGSPEAFF
20	TRBV30	once	TRBD1	TRBJ1-6	TGTGCCTGGAGAGGGCGCCCTTCCGGACAGGGGTACTCCTATAATTCACCCCTCCACTTT	CAWRGRPSGQGYSYNSPLHF
13	TRBV27	-	TRBD2	TRBJ2-1	TGTGCCAGCAGCCTAGCGGGAGCGAATGAGCAGTTCTTC	CASSLAGANEQFF
14	TRBV6-5	-	TRBD2	TRBJ2-1	TGTGCCAGCAGTCGACTAGCGCGCTACAATGAGCAGTTCTTC	CASSRLARYNEQFF
13	TRBV3-1/TRBV3-2	-	-	TRBJ2-7	TGTGCCAGCAGCCAAGAATACCGGGGGGAGCAGTACTTC	CASSQEYRGEQYF
13	TRBV29-1	-	TRBD1	TRBJ2-7	TGCAGCGTTGAGACAGGGGGCTCCTACGAGCAGTACTTC	CSVETGGSYEQYF
13	TRBV5-1	-	-	TRBJ2-7	TGCGCCAGCCGCCCTGAACCAGACTACGAGCAGTACTTC	CASRPEPDYEQYF
12	TRBV10-3	-	-	TRBJ2-3	TGTGCCATCAGACAGTCCACAGATACGCAGTATTTT	CAIRQSTDTQYF
15	TRBV5-4	-	TRBD1	TRBJ1-6	TGTGCCAGCAGCCTAAACCAGGGGGGAAATTCACCCCTCCACTTT	CASSLNQGGNSPLHF
17	TRBV5-1	-	TRBD2	TRBJ2-3	TGCGCCAGCAGTACTAGCGGGAGCCCATCGACCACAGATACGCAGTATTTT	CASSTSGSPSTTDTQYF
14	TRBV6-5	-	-	TRBJ2-1	TGTGCCAGCAGCCTCCCGGACTCAAACAATGAGCAGTTCTTC	CASSLPDSNNEQFF
15	TRBV10-1	few	-	TRBJ2-1	TGCGCCAGCAGTGAGTCGACAGGACGGTACAATGAGCAGTTCTTC	CASSESTGRYNEQFF
17	TRBV10-3	-	TRBD2	TRBJ2-1	TGTGCCATCTCAAAACGAGTAGGGACTAGCGCCTACAATGAGCAGTTCTTC	CAISKRVGTSAYNEQFF
15	TRBV28	-	-	TRBJ2-7	TGTGCCAGCAGTTTCAGTCCAGGGCAATCCTACGAGCAGTACTTC	CASSFSPGQSYEQYF
13	TRBV10-3	-	-	TRBJ1-1	TGTGCCATCAGTGAACAGGCGAACACTGAAGCTTTCTTT	CAISEQANTEAFF
13	TRBV19	-	-	TRBJ2-3	TGTGCCAGTAGTATCGAGACTGCAGATACGCAGTATTTT	CASSIETADTQYF
13	TRBV4-1	-	-	TRBJ1-1	TGCGCCAGCAGCCAAGAAAAAAGGGGAGAAGCTTTCTTT	CASSQEKRGEAFF
16	TRBV9	-	TRBD2	TRBJ2-1	TGTGCCAGCAGCGTAGCAGTTCTAGCGGGAGACGGTGAGCAGTTCTTC	CASSVAVLAGDGEQFF
13	TRBV6-4	-	TRBD1	TRBJ1-1	TGTGCCAGCAGTAATCTACAGGGGACTGAAGCTTTCTTT	CASSNLQGTEAFF
16	TRBV7-8	-	TRBD2	TRBJ2-1	TGTGCCAGCAGCCCATTAGGACTAGCGGAATACAATGAGCAGTTCTTC	CASSPLGLAEYNEQFF
15	TRBV28	once	-	TRBJ2-7	TGTGCCAGCAGTCATGAAAACAGGGACTCCTACGAGCAGTACTTC	CASSHENRDSYEQYF
11	TRBV19	-	TRBD1	TRBJ1-1	TGTGCCAGTTTAGGGACAGTTGAAGCTTTCTTT	CASLGTVEAFF
15	TRBV10-1	-	TRBD1	TRBJ2-7	TGCGCCACCTATGTCAGGGACAGGGCCTTTTACGAGCAGTACTTC	CATYVRDRAFYEQYF
15	TRBV19	-	-	TRBJ1-1	TGTGCCAGTAGTATAGTGGGAGACCGACGCACTGAAGCTTTCTTT	CASSIVGDRRTEAFF
16	TRBV5-1	once	TRBD1	TRBJ1-1	TGCGCCAGCAGCCCACCAAAGGGACAGATGAACACTGAAGCTTTCTTT	CASSPPKGQMNTEAFF
12	TRBV27	-	TRBD1	TRBJ2-7	TGTGCCAGCCGACAGGGTTTCAACGAGCAGTACTTC	CASRQGFNEQYF
19	TRBV3-1/TRBV3-2	-	TRBD2	TRBJ2-3	TGTGCCAGCAGCCAAGATACTCCAGCGGGAGTTTCTGGCGCAGATACGCAGTATTTT	CASSQDTPAGVSGADTQYF
13	TRBV12-3/TRBV12-4	-	-	TRBJ2-5	TGTGCCAGCAGTTTTACAGGCCAAGAGACCCAGTACTTC	CASSFTGQETQYF
16	TRBV30	-	-	TRBJ2-5	TGTGCCTGGAGTGCTTTCCGACAGGGGAGGGCAGAGACCCAGTACTTC	CAWSAFRQGRAETQYF
15	TRBV11-2	-	TRBD2	TRBJ2-7	TGTGCCAGCAGCTTTGTAGCGGGAGGGCCCTACGAGCAGTACTTC	CASSFVAGGPYEQYF
22	TRBV28	-	TRBD2	TRBJ2-1	TGTGCCAGCAGCCCTTTTTACGGCGGGGGATACGCGGGAGGGAGCTCCTACAATGAGCAGTTCTTC	CASSPFYGGGYAGGSSYNEQFF
17	TRBV7-9	-	-	TRBJ2-5	TGTGCCAGCAGCTTAGGCAGGATTGGGCAGCCGAGTGAGACCCAGTACTTC	CASSLGRIGQPSETQYF
14	TRBV30	-	-	TRBJ2-2	TGTGCCTGGAGCTTGCTGAGAACAGGGGGGGAGCTGTTTTTT	CAWSLLRTGGELFF
14	TRBV11-2	-	-	TRBJ2-7	TGTGCCAGCAGCTTCGACAGCAGCTCCTACGAGCAGTACTTC	CASSFDSSSYEQYF